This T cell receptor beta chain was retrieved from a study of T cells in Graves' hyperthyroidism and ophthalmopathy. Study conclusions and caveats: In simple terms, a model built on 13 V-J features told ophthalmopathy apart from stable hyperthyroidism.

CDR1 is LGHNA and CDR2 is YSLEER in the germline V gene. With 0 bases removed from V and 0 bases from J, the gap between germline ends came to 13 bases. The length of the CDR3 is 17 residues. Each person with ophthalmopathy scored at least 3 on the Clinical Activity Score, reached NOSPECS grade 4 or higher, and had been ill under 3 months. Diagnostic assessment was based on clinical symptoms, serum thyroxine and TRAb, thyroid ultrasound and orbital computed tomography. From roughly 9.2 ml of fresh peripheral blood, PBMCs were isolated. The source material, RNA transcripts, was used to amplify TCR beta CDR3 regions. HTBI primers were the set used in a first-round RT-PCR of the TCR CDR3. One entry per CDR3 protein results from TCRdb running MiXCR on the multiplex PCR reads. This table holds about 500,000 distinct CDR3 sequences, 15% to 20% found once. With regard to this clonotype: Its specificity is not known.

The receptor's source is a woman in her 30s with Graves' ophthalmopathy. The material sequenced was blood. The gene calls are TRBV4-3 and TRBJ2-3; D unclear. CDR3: CASSQDIIEASTDTQYF. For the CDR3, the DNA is TGCGCCAGCAGCCAAGATATTATAGAAGCTAGCACAGATACGCAGTATTTT.